These 6 T cell receptor beta chains were all obtained from the same sample, sequenced in a study of shared T cell receptors in the human thymus. Using immunoSEQ multiplex PCR, the repertoire was profiled, and TCRdb retains in-frame clones only, with some absent. The data hold some 400,000 clones, with approximately 95% observed a single time. The specimen sequenced was thymocytes. Every receptor here comes from a human donor.

J is TRBJ2-5 and V is TRBV9, with D possibly matching TRBD2 (6 bases). The CDR3 has 14 residues. Germline-derived CDR1 and CDR2 are SGDLS and YYNGEE. V gave up 4 bases and J gave up 5 bases, with 15 bases separating them. Here the CDR3 DNA reads TGTGCCAGCAGCCCCGTGGGGGGAGTCGAGACCCAGTACTTC. This translates into CASSPVGGVETQYF.

CDR3 loop: CAISGQRGGLSAGELFF. CDR3 in DNA: TGTGCCATCAGTGGTCAAAGGGGAGGGCTTAGCGCCGGGGAGCTGTTTTTT. The V gene is TRBV10-3, the J gene TRBJ2-2; 7 positions agree with TRBD2. The CDR3 is 17 residues long. Germline lookup yields CDR1 ENHRY and CDR2 SYGVKD. The trim removed 4 bases at V and 6 bases at J, leaving 14 bases unmatched.

The chain joins TRBV19 to TRBJ1-1; D is ambiguous. Germline V gives CDR1 LNHDA, CDR2 SQIVND (reference sequence). V shed 7 bases and J shed 0 bases, with 15 bases lying between them. This CDR3 spans 15 amino acids. The CDR3 sequence is CASTEETRLNTEAFF. The CDR3 DNA reads as TGTGCCAGTACCGAGGAGACAAGGTTGAACACTGAAGCTTTCTTT.

Here the CDR3 DNA reads TGTGCCAGCAGCTTAGTGGGGCTAGCGGGAGGGCCCCACGAGCAGTACTTC. It codes for CASSLVGLAGGPHEQYF. This chain joins TRBV13 and TRBJ2-7, with 12 bases that match TRBD2. V gave up 1 base and J gave up 5 bases; unmatched junction bases: 9. The CDR3 extends over 17 amino acids. Germline V gene sequence: CDR1 PRHDT, CDR2 FYEKMQ (reference sequence).

The chain recombines TRBV7-6 with TRBJ2-1; a weak D match, TRBD1 (5 bases). The CDR3 is 16 residues long. The germline CDR1 and CDR2 sequences are SGHVS and FNYEAQ. V was trimmed by 4 bases and J by 5 bases, leaving 18 bases between them. The CDR3 DNA reads TGTGCCAGCAGCTATAAGGGGAACCAGGCGGACAATGAGCAGTTCTTC. Translated, it gives CASSYKGNQADNEQFF.

This clone was seen only once. The chain's CDR3 is CASSLGGPSYNEQFF. In nucleotides, the CDR3 is TGTGCCAGCAGCTTGGGCGGGCCCTCCTACAATGAGCAGTTCTTC. This chain uses TRBV5-4 with TRBJ2-1; tentative D call: TRBD2 (5 bases). Between the trimmed V and J ends, which lost 0 bases and 0 bases, there was a span of 7 bases. The CDR3 has 15 amino acids. Per the germline V gene, CDR1 is SGHNT and CDR2 is YYREEE (reference sequence).